These T cell receptor beta chains were read from a single sample in a study of neurological immune-mediated disorders. TCRdb reanalysed the 5' RACE reads using MiXCR and keeps one entry per CDR3 protein. Among some 77,000 distinct CDR3 sequences listed, roughly 10% were seen once. Sequencing used PBMCs. These receptor sequences come from a man aged 45-65 years in good health. The CDR3 runs from the conserved cysteine through the conserved F or W. A D gene is named only where the DNA matches it firmly. The size entry is marked missing in some rows and otherwise reads once, few, many or a size class.

length,D,J,size,V,CDR3,DNA
14,.,TRBJ2-7,many,TRBV7-2,CASSPLIPPYEQYF,TGTGCCAGCAGTCCCCTAATACCTCCCTACGAGCAGTACTTC
19,.,TRBJ2-7,many,TRBV4-3,CASSQEIGGPSKSSYEQYF,TGCGCCAGCAGCCAAGAAATCGGAGGGCCTAGCAAAAGCTCCTACGAGCAGTACTTC
11,.,TRBJ2-5,many,TRBV18,CASSPVGDQYF,TGTGCCAGCTCACCGGTCGGGGACCAGTACTTC
15,TRBD2,TRBJ2-7,many,TRBV28,CASSLLAVGSYEQYF,TGTGCCAGCAGTTTACTAGCGGTGGGGTCCTACGAGCAGTACTTC
16,TRBD1,TRBJ1-1,many,TRBV7-2,CASSLGGQALNTEAFF,TGTGCCAGCAGCTTAGGGGGACAGGCTCTGAACACTGAAGCTTTCTTT
14,.,TRBJ2-3,many,TRBV7-2,CASSLSRGADTQYF,TGTGCCAGCAGCTTGTCCCGGGGTGCAGATACGCAGTATTTT
13,.,TRBJ2-1,many,TRBV11-1,CASSLDWGDEQFF,TGTGCCAGCAGCTTAGATTGGGGTGATGAGCAGTTCTTC
15,.,TRBJ1-3,many,TRBV6-6,CASSLTGAGGNTIYF,TGTGCCAGCAGTCTCACGGGTGCGGGTGGAAACACCATATATTTT
13,TRBD1,TRBJ2-7,many,TRBV28,CASSDLTGDEQYF,TGTGCCAGCAGTGACCTTACAGGGGACGAGCAGTACTTC
12,.,TRBJ2-7,many,TRBV5-6,CASRKAGYEQYF,TGTGCCAGCAGAAAGGCGGGGTACGAGCAGTACTTC
16,TRBD2,TRBJ2-7,many,TRBV2,CASSGGSSGTFYEQYF,TGTGCCAGCAGTGGAGGTTCTAGCGGGACTTTCTACGAGCAGTACTTC
15,.,TRBJ2-5,many,TRBV5-1,CASSLVQGGLETQYF,TGCGCCAGCAGCTTGGTGCAGGGGGGGTTGGAGACCCAGTACTTC
15,TRBD2,TRBJ2-3,many,TRBV12-3/TRBV12-4,CASSFKAGGGDTQYF,TGTGCCAGCAGTTTTAAGGCGGGGGGGGGAGATACGCAGTATTTT
16,.,TRBJ2-1,many,TRBV7-9,CASTPRGLAAYNEQFF,TGTGCCAGCACCCCCAGGGGGCTAGCGGCCTACAATGAGCAGTTCTTC
15,.,TRBJ2-3,many,TRBV12-3/TRBV12-4,CASSSPGVYTDTQYF,TGTGCCAGCAGTTCGCCGGGAGTGTACACAGATACGCAGTATTTT
17,TRBD2,TRBJ2-1,many,TRBV20-1,CSAMKLAGGLIYNEQFF,TGCAGTGCCATGAAACTAGCGGGGGGTCTAATCTACAATGAGCAGTTCTTC
18,TRBD1,TRBJ1-5,many,TRBV5-4,CASSWDRATFHINQPQHF,TGTGCCAGCAGCTGGGACAGGGCAACGTTCCATATTAATCAGCCCCAGCATTTT
12,.,TRBJ2-2,many,TRBV7-6,CASSLRTGELFF,TGTGCCAGCAGTTTAAGGACCGGGGAGCTGTTTTTT
14,.,TRBJ2-7,many,TRBV6-1,CASSVERATYEQYF,TGTGCCAGCAGTGTGGAGCGGGCTACCTACGAGCAGTACTTC
16,.,TRBJ2-1,many,TRBV5-5,CASSQMGLPPYNEQFF,TGTGCCAGCAGCCAGATGGGACTTCCCCCCTACAATGAGCAGTTCTTC
12,.,TRBJ2-1,many,TRBV30,CAWKVGTQQQFF,TGTGCCTGGAAAGTCGGGACACAACAGCAGTTCTTC
16,TRBD1,TRBJ1-1,many,TRBV6-1,CASIRDRGPEGTEAFF,TGTGCCAGCATCAGGGACAGGGGGCCCGAGGGCACTGAAGCTTTCTTT
15,.,TRBJ2-1,many,TRBV5-6,CASSFPQGLRNEQFF,TGTGCCAGCAGCTTCCCACAGGGCTTAAGGAATGAGCAGTTCTTC
14,TRBD1,TRBJ1-5,many,TRBV5-1,CASSPGQENQPQHF,TGCGCCAGCAGCCCGGGACAGGAGAATCAGCCCCAGCATTTT
15,TRBD2,TRBJ2-7,many,TRBV7-2,CASSLGVAGDYEQYF,TGTGCCAGCAGCTTGGGAGTAGCGGGGGACTACGAGCAGTACTTC
17,TRBD2,TRBJ2-6,many,TRBV9,CASSVVGAASGSNVLTF,TGTGCCAGCAGCGTAGTGGGGGCGGCTAGCGGGAGTAACGTCCTGACTTTC
14,.,TRBJ2-5,many,TRBV29-1,CSANILTVQETQYF,TGCAGCGCGAACATACTGACAGTCCAAGAGACCCAGTACTTC
14,.,TRBJ1-6,many,TRBV12-3/TRBV12-4,CASSNRALNSPLHF,TGTGCCAGCAGTAACAGGGCTTTGAATTCACCCCTCCACTTT
14,TRBD2,TRBJ2-3,few,TRBV7-8,CASSYAGGKDTQYF,TGTGCCAGCAGCTATGCGGGGGGCAAAGATACGCAGTATTTT
15,.,TRBJ1-5,.,TRBV5-1,CASSLAGFGDQPQHF,TGCGCCAGCAGCTTGGCGGGCTTTGGGGATCAGCCCCAGCATTTT
17,TRBD2,TRBJ2-2,many,TRBV12-3/TRBV12-4,CASSLGSGGASTGELFF,TGTGCCAGCAGTTTAGGTAGCGGGGGGGCGAGCACCGGGGAGCTGTTTTTT
18,.,TRBJ2-1,many,TRBV4-1,CASSRAISSGGTNNEQFF,TGCGCCAGCAGCCGCGCCATTTCGAGCGGAGGGACCAACAATGAGCAGTTCTTC
12,.,TRBJ1-3,many,TRBV7-9,CASSSSPAFPLF,TGTGCCAGCAGCTCCTCACCGGCCTTCCCCCTTTTT
13,.,TRBJ2-3,.,TRBV29-1,CSAGPQGTDTQYF,TGCAGCGCTGGCCCGCAGGGCACAGATACGCAGTATTTT
16,TRBD1,TRBJ2-1,many,TRBV7-2,CASSSRTGGTYNEQFF,TGTGCCAGCAGCTCCCGGACAGGGGGCACGTACAATGAGCAGTTCTTC
14,.,TRBJ2-7,many,TRBV20-1,CSAATTAPSYEQYF,TGCAGTGCTGCAACAACGGCCCCCTCCTACGAGCAGTACTTC
13,TRBD1,TRBJ1-1,many,TRBV7-3,CASSLDRDTEAFF,TGTGCCAGCAGCTTGGACAGGGACACTGAAGCTTTCTTT
13,.,TRBJ1-2,many,TRBV10-3,CAISDPVDYGYTF,TGTGCCATCAGTGACCCCGTGGACTATGGCTACACCTTC
18,TRBD2,TRBJ2-1,many,TRBV6-2/TRBV6-3,CASSPGAGGPSHYNEQFF,TGTGCCAGCAGCCCAGGAGCGGGAGGGCCTTCGCACTACAATGAGCAGTTCTTC
17,TRBD1,TRBJ1-6,many,TRBV7-2,CASSRTQTGTAKATLHF,TGTGCCAGCAGCCGCACACAAACCGGGACAGCCAAAGCCACCCTCCACTTT
14,TRBD1,TRBJ2-7,many,TRBV20-1,CSASIPGQTYEQYF,TGCAGTGCTTCGATTCCGGGACAGACCTACGAGCAGTACTTC
14,TRBD2,TRBJ2-3,many,TRBV5-1,CASSFSGREDTQYF,TGCGCCAGCAGCTTTAGCGGGAGGGAAGATACGCAGTATTTT
16,.,TRBJ1-3,many,TRBV12-3/TRBV12-4,CASSLTGTPSGNTIYF,TGTGCCAGCAGTTTAACGGGGACTCCCTCTGGAAACACCATATATTTT
14,.,TRBJ2-3,many,TRBV20-1,CSARGAEHTDTQYF,TGCAGTGCTAGGGGGGCAGAACACACAGATACGCAGTATTTT
13,.,TRBJ2-1,many,TRBV20-1,CSATTGVYNEQFF,TGCAGTGCTACCACAGGAGTCTACAATGAGCAGTTCTTC
17,.,TRBJ1-5,many,TRBV21-1,CASSKRTDDYSNQPQHF,TGTGCCAGCAGCAAAAGGACGGACGACTATAGCAATCAGCCCCAGCATTTT
15,TRBD2,TRBJ2-7,many,TRBV7-9,CASSGRRTSTYEQYF,TGTGCCAGCAGCGGGCGACGGACTAGTACCTACGAGCAGTACTTC
14,.,TRBJ1-5,many,TRBV7-2,CASSLARQGQPQHF,TGTGCCAGCAGCTTAGCCCGTCAGGGTCAGCCCCAGCATTTT